Reported below is one T cell receptor beta chain. It has no known antigen specificity. The record has no base qualities; no much larger clone is one base away. V is pruned by 0 bases and J by 5 bases, leaving 7 bases of the junction without a gene match. Sequences SGDLS (CDR1) and YYNGEE (CDR2) are obtained from the germline V gene. Taken from cysteine to phenylalanine, the CDR3 has 16 residues. The only DNA kept is the CDR3, 48 bases in frame from the first base. Libraries were constructed by the immunoSEQ multiplex PCR assay. Held by TCRdb, this immuneACCESS table contains in-frame sequences only and omits some clones. Under half of the omission traces to an unresolved V gene where checked; the cause of the rest is unknown. For this sample there are 95,000 to 100,000 clones; around 95% appear just once. The ten most abundant clones make up approximately 0.22% of the sample. This sample was taken from a study of technical replicates of blood from a handful of donors (dated by TCRdb to the late 2010s).

This receptor chain uses TRBV9 and TRBJ2-1; the central 8 bases match TRBD2. The TCR sequence derives from a human donor in good health. The sequencing sample was made of T cells isolated from PBMCs. The CDR3 corresponds to CASSVVTGGPHNEQFF. Read as DNA, the sequence is TGTGCCAGCAGCGTAGTGACGGGAGGGCCCCACAATGAGCAGTTCTTC.